The 9 T cell receptor beta chains presented below share a single source sample, sequenced in a study of blood T cell repertoires in COVID-19. The protocol was immunoSEQ multiplex PCR, while the TCRdb copy is restricted to in-frame clones and leaves out a portion. Altogether 220,000 or so clones are present, just under 85% being singletons, with the ten largest covering around 1.8%. Sequencing used peripheral blood. These receptors were collected from a woman aged 80 or older with acute or convalescent COVID-19.

The chain employs TRBV7-9 and TRBJ2-1; 13 bases map to TRBD2. Germline V gives CDR1 SEHNR, CDR2 FQNEAQ (reference sequence). With V trimmed by 2 bases and J by 9 bases, 10 bases remained unmatched. The CDR3 runs to 17 residues. This CDR3 is CASSLFPLAGGSGEQFF. CDR3 sequence (DNA): TGTGCCAGCAGCTTATTCCCACTAGCGGGGGGGTCAGGTGAGCAGTTCTTC.

J is TRBJ2-3 and V is TRBV27, with 10 positions matching TRBD2. The V segment lost 5 bases and the J segment 0 bases; nucleotides outside the gene matches: 5. CDR1 MNHEY and CDR2 SMNVEV come from the germline V gene (reference sequence). CDR3 length: 16 residues. In DNA, the CDR3 is TGTGCCAGCAGTCCAAAACTAGCGGGGAGCACAGATACGCAGTATTTT. Protein: CASSPKLAGSTDTQYF.

The chain couples TRBV21-1 to TRBJ1-2; the table's D call TRBD1 went unverified against the DNA. TRBV21-1 is shown as a pseudogene. The CDR3 has 15 residues. CDR3 sequence reads: CASTHPPGQGLGYTF. The CDR3 DNA reads TGTGCCAGCACCCATCCCCCGGGACAGGGTCTTGGCTACACCTTC.

V gene TRBV27 combines with J gene TRBJ2-5; TRBD1 agrees at 8 bases. Per the germline V gene, CDR1 is MNHEY and CDR2 is SMNVEV (reference sequence). CDR3 length equals 16 residues. V shed 5 bases, J shed 5 bases, and the junction held 13 bases outside the gene matches. CDR3 nucleotide sequence: TGTGCCAGCAGTCCTCGGACAGGGATGGCTGCGGAGACCCAGTACTTC. It specifies CASSPRTGMAAETQYF.

This clone has only one observation. This chain connects TRBV4-2 to TRBJ2-1; 12 nucleotides line up with TRBD2. V dropped 4 bases and J dropped 7; count of bases not matched to a gene: 14. Germline loops: CDR1 LGHNA, CDR2 YNFKEQ. This CDR3 has 18 residues. DNA for the CDR3: TGTGCCAGCAGCCGCAGGGGGGCTAGCGGGGGGGCCAGAAATGAGCAGTTCTTC. It specifies CASSRRGASGGARNEQFF.

The chain links TRBV6-2 or TRBV6-3 to TRBJ2-5; the match to TRBD1 covers 12 bases. Trimming removed 2 bases from V and 5 bases from J; junction bases left unmatched: 6. CDR1 is MNHEY and CDR2 is SVGEGT in the germline V gene. The CDR3 contains 16 residues. The CDR3 loop reads CASSYLGQGARETQYF. CDR3 sequence (DNA): TGTGCCAGCAGTTACCTGGGACAGGGGGCCCGGGAGACCCAGTACTTC.

This clone was detected a few times. The V call is TRBV7-8, the J call TRBJ1-1, with TRBD1 identical over 8 bases. The CDR3 length is 14 residues. Germline CDR1 reads SGHVS; CDR2 reads FQNEAQ. V shed 4 bases and J 1 base; nucleotides not matched to a gene: 2. CDR3 residues: CASSSGQGNTEAFF. CDR3 coding DNA: TGTGCCAGCAGCTCCGGACAGGGGAACACTGAAGCTTTCTTT.

The chain combines TRBV7-6 with TRBJ2-6, with 8 bases matching TRBD1. Germline CDR1 and CDR2: SGHVS and FNYEAQ. The CDR3 consists of 17 residues. After removal of 5 bases from V and 0 bases from J, the junction contained 6 bases not matched to a gene. The CDR3 region is CASSPRTGHSGANVLTF. Here the CDR3 DNA reads TGTGCCAGCAGCCCGAGGACAGGGCACTCTGGGGCCAACGTCCTGACTTTC.

V and J are TRBV5-1 and TRBJ2-1; TRBD2 is a possible D gene (5 bases). The V end was cut by 5 bases, the J end by 7 bases, with 10 bases between. Per germline, CDR1 SGHRS and CDR2 YFSETQ. CDR3 size: 12 residues. This chain's CDR3 is CASRISGNEQFF. The DNA for the CDR3 is TGCGCCAGCAGGATAAGCGGTAATGAGCAGTTCTTC.